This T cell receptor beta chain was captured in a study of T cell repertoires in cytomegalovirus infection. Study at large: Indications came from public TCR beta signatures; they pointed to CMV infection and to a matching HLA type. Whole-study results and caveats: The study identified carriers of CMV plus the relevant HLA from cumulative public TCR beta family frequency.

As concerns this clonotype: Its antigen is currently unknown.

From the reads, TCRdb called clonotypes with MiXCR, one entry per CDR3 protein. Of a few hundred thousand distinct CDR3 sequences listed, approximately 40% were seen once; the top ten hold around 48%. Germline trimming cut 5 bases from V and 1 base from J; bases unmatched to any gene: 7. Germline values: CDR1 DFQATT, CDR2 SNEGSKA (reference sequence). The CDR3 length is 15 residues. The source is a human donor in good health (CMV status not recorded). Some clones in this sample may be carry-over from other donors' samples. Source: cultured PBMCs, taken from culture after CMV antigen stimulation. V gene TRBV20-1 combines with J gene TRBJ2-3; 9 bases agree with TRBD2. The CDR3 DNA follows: TGCAGTGCTCCCTTGGCTAGCGGGGGCACAGATACGCAGTATTTT. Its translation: CSAPLASGGTDTQYF.